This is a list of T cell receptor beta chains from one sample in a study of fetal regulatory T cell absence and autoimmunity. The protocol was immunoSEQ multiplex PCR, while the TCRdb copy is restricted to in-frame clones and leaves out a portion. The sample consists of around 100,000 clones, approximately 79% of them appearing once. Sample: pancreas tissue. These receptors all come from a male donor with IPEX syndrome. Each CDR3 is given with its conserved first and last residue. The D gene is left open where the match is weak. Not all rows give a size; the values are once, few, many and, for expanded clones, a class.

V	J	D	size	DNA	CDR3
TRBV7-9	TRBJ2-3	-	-	TGTGCCAGCAGTTATTCGGGCGCAGATACGCAGTATTTT	CASSYSGADTQYF
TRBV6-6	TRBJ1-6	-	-	TGTGCCAGCAGGAAAAGGAGGGAGTATAATAATTCACCCCTCCACTTT	CASRKRREYNNSPLHF
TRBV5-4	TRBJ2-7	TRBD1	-	TGTGCCAGCAGCTTGGGGGACAGGGTCTACGAGCAGTACTTC	CASSLGDRVYEQYF
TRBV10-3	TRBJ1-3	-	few	TGTGCCATCAGTGATGGGGTTGGAAACACCATATATTTT	CAISDGVGNTIYF
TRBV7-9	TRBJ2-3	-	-	TGTGCCAGCAGCTCACGGGGGGCCCCTAGCACAGATACGCAGTATTTT	CASSSRGAPSTDTQYF
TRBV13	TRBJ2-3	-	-	TGTGCCAGCAGCCGGACAAACACAGATACGCAGTATTTT	CASSRTNTDTQYF
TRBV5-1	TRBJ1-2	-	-	TGCGCCAGCAGCTTGGAAGGGGGCTATGGCTACACCTTC	CASSLEGGYGYTF
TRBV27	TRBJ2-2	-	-	TGTGCCAGCAGTTTAGAACTAGCAGGCGGGGAGCTGTTTTTT	CASSLELAGGELFF
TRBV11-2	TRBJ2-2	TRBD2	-	TGTGCCAGCAGCTTTGTGTCGGGAGGGGTTAACGGGGAGCTGTTTTTT	CASSFVSGGVNGELFF
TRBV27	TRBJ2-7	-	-	TGTGCCAGCAGGAGGAAAACCGGAGCCGACGAGCAGTACTTC	CASRRKTGADEQYF
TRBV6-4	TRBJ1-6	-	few	TGTGCCAGCAGACCTCAGGGATCTGCCCTCCACTTT	CASRPQGSALHF
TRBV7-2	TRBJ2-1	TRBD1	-	TGTGCCAGCAGCTTAGAGGGACAGGGGTACAATGAGCAGTTCTTC	CASSLEGQGYNEQFF
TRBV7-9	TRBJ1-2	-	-	TGTGCCAGCAGCTTAGATTCCGGAAACTATGGCTACACCTTC	CASSLDSGNYGYTF
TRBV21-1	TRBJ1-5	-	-	TGTGCCAGCAGCAAAGGGGCGGACGGCTCCTGTCGAATAGATCAGCCCCAGCATTTT	CASSKGADGSCRIDQPQHF
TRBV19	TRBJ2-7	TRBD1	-	TGTGCCAGTAGTATACAGGGGGCCTACGAGCAGTACTTC	CASSIQGAYEQYF
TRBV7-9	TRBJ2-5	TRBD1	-	TGTGCCAGCAGCTTAACCAGGGGGCAAGAGACCCAGTACTTC	CASSLTRGQETQYF
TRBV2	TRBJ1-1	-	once	TGTGCCAGCAGTGTGGAGTTAAGTGTAAACACTGAAGCTTTCTTT	CASSVELSVNTEAFF
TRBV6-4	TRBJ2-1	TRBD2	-	TGTGCCAGCAGTGACGGGACTAGCGGATACAATGAGCAGTTCTTC	CASSDGTSGYNEQFF
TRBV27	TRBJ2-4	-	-	TGTGCCAGCAGTCTCCGGGTAGGAGAAAACATTCAGTACTTC	CASSLRVGENIQYF
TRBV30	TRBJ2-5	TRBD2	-	TGTGCCTGGAGTGCCTTGGGGCGGGAGGTTGAGACCCAGTACTTC	CAWSALGREVETQYF
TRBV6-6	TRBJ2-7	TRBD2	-	TGTGCCAGCAGCCCTAGCGGGGGCGAGCAGTACTTC	CASSPSGGEQYF
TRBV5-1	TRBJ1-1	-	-	TGCGCCAGCAGCTTGGAAGGAAACACTGAAGCTTTCTTT	CASSLEGNTEAFF
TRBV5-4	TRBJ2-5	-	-	TGTGCCAGCAGCTTGTGGGGTCTGGAAGAGACCCAGTACTTC	CASSLWGLEETQYF
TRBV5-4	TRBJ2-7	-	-	TGTGCCAGCAGCCAGGAAAGCTCCTACGAGCAGTACTTC	CASSQESSYEQYF
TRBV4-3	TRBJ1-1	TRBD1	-	TGCGCCAGCAGCCCATCAGGGGGCTGGAACACTGAAGCTTTCTTT	CASSPSGGWNTEAFF
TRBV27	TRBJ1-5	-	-	TGTGCCAGCAGTAAACCGGGCCCAAATCAGCCCCAGCATTTT	CASSKPGPNQPQHF
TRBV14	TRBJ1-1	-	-	TGTGCCAGCAGCCAAGATGCCAGGGGAACGAACACTGAAGCTTTCTTT	CASSQDARGTNTEAFF
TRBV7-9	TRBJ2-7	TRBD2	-	TGTGCCAGCAGCCTTGGACTAGCGGGAGGGATAATCTCCTACGAGCAGTACTTC	CASSLGLAGGIISYEQYF
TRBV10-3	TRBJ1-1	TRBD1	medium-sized	TGTGCCATCAGTGCGTCGGGACAGGGGAACACTGAAGCTTTCTTT	CAISASGQGNTEAFF
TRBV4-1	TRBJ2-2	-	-	TGCGCCAGCAGCATTAGGGCAGGGAAGGAGACCACCGGGGAGCTGTTTTTT	CASSIRAGKETTGELFF
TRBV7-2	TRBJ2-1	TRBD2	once	TGTGCCAGCAGCTTAACTAGCGGGACGGGTGAGCAGTTCTTC	CASSLTSGTGEQFF
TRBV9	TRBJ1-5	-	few	TGTGCCAGCAGCGTAGATGGGAGTCAGCCCCAGCATTTT	CASSVDGSQPQHF
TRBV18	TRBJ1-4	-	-	TGTGCCAGCTCACCACCGGGATTGGCTGAAAAACTGTTTTTT	CASSPPGLAEKLFF
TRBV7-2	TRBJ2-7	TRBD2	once	TGTGCCAGCAGCGTAGGACTAGCGGGGGCCTACGAGCAGTACTTC	CASSVGLAGAYEQYF
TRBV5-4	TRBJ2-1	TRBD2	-	TGTGCCAGCAGCTTGAATATAGCGGGGGGCATTCAGTTCTTC	CASSLNIAGGIQFF
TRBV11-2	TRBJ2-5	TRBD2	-	TGTGCCAGCAGCTTAGTGCCCCTAGCGGGGGGGCGGGAGACCCAGTACTTC	CASSLVPLAGGRETQYF
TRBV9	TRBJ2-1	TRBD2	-	TGTGCCAGCGGGGGAGGGACGAGCTCCTACAATGAGCAGTTCTTC	CASGGGTSSYNEQFF
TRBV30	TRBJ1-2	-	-	TGTGCCTGGGGAGACAGAAATGGCTACACCTTC	CAWGDRNGYTF
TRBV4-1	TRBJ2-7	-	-	TGCGCCAGCAGCCAGTTCTACCGTATGGGGGGGCCAACCTACGAGCAGTACTTC	CASSQFYRMGGPTYEQYF
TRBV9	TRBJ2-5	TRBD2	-	TGTGCCAGCAGCGAGGGCCAAGCGGGGATCCAAGAGACCCAGTACTTC	CASSEGQAGIQETQYF
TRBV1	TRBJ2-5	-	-	TGCAAACCCTCCCAGCGGGATGACGGAGAGACCCAGTACTTC	CKPSQRDDGETQYF
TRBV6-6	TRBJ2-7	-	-	TGTGCCAGCAGTTCCGACTGGGACGAGCAGTACTTC	CASSSDWDEQYF
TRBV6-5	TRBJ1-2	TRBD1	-	TGTGCCAGCAGTTACGTACAGGGGAATGGTAACTATGGCTACACCTTC	CASSYVQGNGNYGYTF
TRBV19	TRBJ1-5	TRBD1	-	TGTGCCAGTAGACCAGGGGGCTCATATTATAGCAATCAGCCCCAGCATTTT	CASRPGGSYYSNQPQHF
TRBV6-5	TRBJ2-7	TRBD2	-	TGTGCCAGCAGTTACCGGGGGGGTGGGTACGAGCAGTACTTC	CASSYRGGGYEQYF
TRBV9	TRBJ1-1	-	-	TGTGCCAGCAGCGTTGGCCAGAGGACTGAAGCTTTCTTT	CASSVGQRTEAFF
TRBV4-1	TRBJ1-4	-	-	TGCGCCAGCAGCCCCGTCAGCATGGGACACGGAAAACTGTTTTTT	CASSPVSMGHGKLFF
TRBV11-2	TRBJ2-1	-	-	TGTGCCAGCAGCTTAGGGTACAATGAGCAGTTCTTC	CASSLGYNEQFF
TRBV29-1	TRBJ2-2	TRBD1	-	TGCAGCGTTGAAGCGCCGGGACAGGGGGACGGGGAGCTGTTTTTT	CSVEAPGQGDGELFF
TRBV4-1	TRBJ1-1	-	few	TGCGCCAGCAGCCAAGTGGGAACAGTAAAAGCTTTCTTT	CASSQVGTVKAFF
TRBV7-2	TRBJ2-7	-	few	TGTGCCAGCAGCTTAGGGTTCTCCTACGAGCAGTACTTC	CASSLGFSYEQYF
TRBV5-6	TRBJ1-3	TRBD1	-	TGTGCCAGCAGCCAACTAGGGGGCCCCGGTCCTAGAAACACCATATATTTT	CASSQLGGPGPRNTIYF
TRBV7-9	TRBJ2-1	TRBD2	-	TGTGCCAGCAGCTCCTGGACTAGCGGGAACTACAATGAGCAGTTCTTC	CASSSWTSGNYNEQFF